This T cell receptor beta chain originates from a study of siplizumab effects on memory and regulatory T cells. The CDR3 length is 14 residues. V lost 7 bases to trimming and J lost 6 bases; unmatched junction nucleotides: 9. CDR1 and CDR2 from the germline V gene are MNHNS and SASEGT. With respect to this clone: The target antigen is unknown.

Study-level points and caveats: The apparent diversity of naive T cells exceeded that of memory cells, and naive T cells seemed to make a major contribution to the alloresponse.

This table comes from immunoSEQ multiplex PCR, and its TCRdb copy is limited to in-frame clones, with some not included. This table has some 100,000 clones, 95% to 97% appearing once. J is TRBJ2-1 and V is TRBV6-1, with 7 bases matching TRBD2. Sequenced material: naive CD4+ T cells sorted from blood. This TCR was sampled from a human donor in good health. The CDR3 nucleotides are TGTGCCAGCATCGCCTGGGAGGGCTCCAATGAGCAGTTCTTC. It yields the protein CASIAWEGSNEQFF.